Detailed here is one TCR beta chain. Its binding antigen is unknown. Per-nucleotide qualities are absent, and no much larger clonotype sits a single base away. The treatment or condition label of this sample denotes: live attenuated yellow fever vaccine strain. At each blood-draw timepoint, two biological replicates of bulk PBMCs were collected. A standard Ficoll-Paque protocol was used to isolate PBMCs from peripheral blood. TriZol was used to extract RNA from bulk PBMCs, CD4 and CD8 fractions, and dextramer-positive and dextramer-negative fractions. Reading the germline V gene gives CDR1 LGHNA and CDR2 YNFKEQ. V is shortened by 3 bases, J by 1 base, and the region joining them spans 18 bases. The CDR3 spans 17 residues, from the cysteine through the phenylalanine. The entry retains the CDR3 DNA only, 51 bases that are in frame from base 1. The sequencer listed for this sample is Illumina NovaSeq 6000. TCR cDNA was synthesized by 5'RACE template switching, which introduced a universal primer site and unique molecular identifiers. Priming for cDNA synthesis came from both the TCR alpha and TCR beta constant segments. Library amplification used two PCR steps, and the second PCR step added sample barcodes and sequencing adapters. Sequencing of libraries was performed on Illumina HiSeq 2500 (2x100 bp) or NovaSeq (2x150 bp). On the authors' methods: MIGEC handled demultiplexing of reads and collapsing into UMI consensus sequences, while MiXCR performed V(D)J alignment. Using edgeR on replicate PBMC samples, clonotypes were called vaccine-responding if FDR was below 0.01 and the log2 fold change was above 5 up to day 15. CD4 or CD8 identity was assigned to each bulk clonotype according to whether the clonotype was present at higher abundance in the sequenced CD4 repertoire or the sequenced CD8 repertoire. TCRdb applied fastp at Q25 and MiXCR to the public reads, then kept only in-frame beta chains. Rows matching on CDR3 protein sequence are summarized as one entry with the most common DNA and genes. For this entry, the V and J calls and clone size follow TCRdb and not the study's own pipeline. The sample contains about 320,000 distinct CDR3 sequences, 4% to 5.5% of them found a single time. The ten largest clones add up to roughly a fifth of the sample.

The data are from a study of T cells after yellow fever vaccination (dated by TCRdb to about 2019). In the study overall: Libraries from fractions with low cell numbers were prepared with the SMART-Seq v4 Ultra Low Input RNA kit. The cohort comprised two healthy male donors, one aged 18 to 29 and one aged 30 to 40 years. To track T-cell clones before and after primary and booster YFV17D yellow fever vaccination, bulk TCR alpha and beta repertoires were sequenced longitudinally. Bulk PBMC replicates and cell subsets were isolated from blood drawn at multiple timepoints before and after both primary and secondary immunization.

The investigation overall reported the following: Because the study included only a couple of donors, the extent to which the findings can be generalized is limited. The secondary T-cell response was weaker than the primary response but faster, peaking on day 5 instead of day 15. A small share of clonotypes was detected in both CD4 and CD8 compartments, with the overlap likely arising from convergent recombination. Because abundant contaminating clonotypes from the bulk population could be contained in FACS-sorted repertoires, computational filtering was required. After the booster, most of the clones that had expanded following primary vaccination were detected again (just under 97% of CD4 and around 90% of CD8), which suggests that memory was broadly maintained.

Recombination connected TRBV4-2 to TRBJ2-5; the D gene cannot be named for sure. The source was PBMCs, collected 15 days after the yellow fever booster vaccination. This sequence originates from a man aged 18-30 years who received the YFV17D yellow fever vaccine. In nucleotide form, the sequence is TGTGCCAGCAGCCAGGAAAGATTGTTGAGGCCCCAAGAGACCCAGTACTTC. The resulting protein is CASSQERLLRPQETQYF.